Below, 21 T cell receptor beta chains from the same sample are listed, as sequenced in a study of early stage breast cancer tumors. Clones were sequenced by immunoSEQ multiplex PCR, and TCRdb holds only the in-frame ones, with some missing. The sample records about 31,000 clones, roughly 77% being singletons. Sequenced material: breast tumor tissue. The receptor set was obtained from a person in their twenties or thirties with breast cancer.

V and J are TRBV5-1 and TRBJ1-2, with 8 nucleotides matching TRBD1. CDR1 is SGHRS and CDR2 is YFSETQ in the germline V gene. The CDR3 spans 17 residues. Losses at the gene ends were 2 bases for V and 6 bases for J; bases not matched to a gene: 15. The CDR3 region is CASSFGQGRNFAHGYTF. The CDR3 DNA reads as TGCGCCAGCAGCTTTGGACAGGGAAGGAATTTTGCGCATGGCTACACCTTC. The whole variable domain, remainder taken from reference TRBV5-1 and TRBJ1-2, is KAGVTQTPRYLIKTRGQQVTLSCSPISGHRSVSWYQQTPGQGLQFLFEYFSETQRNKGNFPGRFSGRQFSNSRSEMNVSTLELGDSALYLCASSFGQGRNFAHGYTFGSGTRLTVV.

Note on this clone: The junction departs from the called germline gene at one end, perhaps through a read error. CDR3 amino acids: CAWIKDYQLF. DNA for the CDR3: TGTGCCTGGATCAAGGACTACCAACTCTTC. V and J are TRBV30 and TRBJ2-1; D possibly corresponds to TRBD2 (6 bases). The CDR3 has 10 amino acids. Germline V gene data show CDR1 as GTSNPN and CDR2 as SVGIG (reference sequence).

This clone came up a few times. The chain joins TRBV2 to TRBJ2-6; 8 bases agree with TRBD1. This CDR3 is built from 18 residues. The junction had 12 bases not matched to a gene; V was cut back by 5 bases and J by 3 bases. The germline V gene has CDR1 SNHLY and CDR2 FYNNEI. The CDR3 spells CASSHKGRGRVGANVLTF. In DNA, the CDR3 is TGTGCCAGCAGTCACAAGGGCAGGGGGCGGGTTGGGGCCAACGTCCTGACTTTC.

The CDR3 reads CLLRRSDYPYNEQFF. Here the CDR3 DNA reads TGTCTCCTAAGACGATCCGATTATCCCTACAATGAGCAGTTCTTC. The V call is TRBV6-5, the J call TRBJ2-1; D gene ambiguous. In germline, CDR1 is MNHEY, CDR2 SVGAGI. The CDR3 extends over 15 amino acids.

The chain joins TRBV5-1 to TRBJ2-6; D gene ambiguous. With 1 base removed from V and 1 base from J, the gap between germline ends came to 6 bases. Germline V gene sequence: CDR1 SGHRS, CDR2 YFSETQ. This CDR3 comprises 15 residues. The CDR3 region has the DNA TGCGCCAGCAGCTTGAAGGGATCTGGGGCCAACGTCCTGACTTTC. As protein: CASSLKGSGANVLTF. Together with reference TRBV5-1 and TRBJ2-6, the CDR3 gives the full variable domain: KAGVTQTPRYLIKTRGQQVTLSCSPISGHRSVSWYQQTPGQGLQFLFEYFSETQRNKGNFPGRFSGRQFSNSRSEMNVSTLELGDSALYLCASSLKGSGANVLTFGAGSRLTVL.

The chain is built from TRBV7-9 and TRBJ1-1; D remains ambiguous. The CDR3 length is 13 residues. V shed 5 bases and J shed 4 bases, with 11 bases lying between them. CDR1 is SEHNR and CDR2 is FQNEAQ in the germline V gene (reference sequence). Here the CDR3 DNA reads TGTGCCAGCAGCCCCCAGGCGGGCACTGAAGCTTTCTTT. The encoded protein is CASSPQAGTEAFF.

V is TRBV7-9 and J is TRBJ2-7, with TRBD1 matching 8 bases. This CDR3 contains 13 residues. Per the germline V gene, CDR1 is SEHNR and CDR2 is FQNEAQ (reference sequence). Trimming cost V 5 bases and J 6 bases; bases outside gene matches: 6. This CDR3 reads CASSPSGGGEQYF. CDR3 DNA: TGTGCCAGCAGCCCCTCAGGGGGCGGCGAGCAGTACTTC.

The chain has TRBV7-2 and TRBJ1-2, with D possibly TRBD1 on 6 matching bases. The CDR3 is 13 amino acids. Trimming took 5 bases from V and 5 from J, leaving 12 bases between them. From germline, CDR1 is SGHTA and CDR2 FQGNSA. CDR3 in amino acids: CASSTDSWYGYTF. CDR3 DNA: TGTGCCAGCAGCACGGACAGTTGGTATGGCTACACCTTC.

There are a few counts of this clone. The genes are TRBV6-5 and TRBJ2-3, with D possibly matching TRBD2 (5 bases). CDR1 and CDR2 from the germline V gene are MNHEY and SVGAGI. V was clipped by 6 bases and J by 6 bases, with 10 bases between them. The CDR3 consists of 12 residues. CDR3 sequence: CASSDRGDTQYF. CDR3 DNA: TGTGCCAGCAGCGATAGAGGGGATACGCAGTATTTT.

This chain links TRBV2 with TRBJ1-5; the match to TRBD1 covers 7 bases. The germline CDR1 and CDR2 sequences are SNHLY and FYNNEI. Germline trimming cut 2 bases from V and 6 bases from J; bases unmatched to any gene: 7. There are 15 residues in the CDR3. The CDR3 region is CASSERAGGRQPQHF. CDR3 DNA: TGTGCCAGCAGTGAAAGGGCAGGGGGTCGTCAGCCCCAGCATTTT.

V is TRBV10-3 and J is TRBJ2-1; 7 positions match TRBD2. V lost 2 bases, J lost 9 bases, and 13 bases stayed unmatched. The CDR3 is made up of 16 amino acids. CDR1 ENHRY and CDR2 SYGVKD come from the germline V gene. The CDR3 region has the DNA TGTGCCATCAGTGAGGTCGACGGGAGGAACGGGCCTGAGCAGTTCTTC. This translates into CAISEVDGRNGPEQFF.

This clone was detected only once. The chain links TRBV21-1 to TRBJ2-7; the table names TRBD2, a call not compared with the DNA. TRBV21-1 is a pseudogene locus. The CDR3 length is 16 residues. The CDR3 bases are TGTGCCAGCAGCCACAAGCGGGGATCGACTCTCTACGAGCAGTACTTC. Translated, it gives CASSHKRGSTLYEQYF.

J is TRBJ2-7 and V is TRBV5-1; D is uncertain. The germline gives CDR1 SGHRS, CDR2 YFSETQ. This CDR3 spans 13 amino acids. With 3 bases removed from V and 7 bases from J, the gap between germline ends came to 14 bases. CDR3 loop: CASSSTINGEQYF. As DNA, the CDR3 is TGCGCCAGCAGCTCGACCATCAACGGGGAGCAGTACTTC.

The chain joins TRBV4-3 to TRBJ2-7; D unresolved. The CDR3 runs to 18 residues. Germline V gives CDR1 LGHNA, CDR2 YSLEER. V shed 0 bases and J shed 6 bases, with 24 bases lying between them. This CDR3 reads CASSQDIGQSVAIGEQYF. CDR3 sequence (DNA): TGCGCCAGCAGCCAAGATATCGGGCAGAGTGTCGCCATCGGCGAGCAGTACTTC.

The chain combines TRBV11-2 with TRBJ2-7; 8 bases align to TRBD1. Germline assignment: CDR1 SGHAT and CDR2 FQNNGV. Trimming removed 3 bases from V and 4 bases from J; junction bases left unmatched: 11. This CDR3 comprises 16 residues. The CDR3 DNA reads TGTGCCAGCAGCTTTCCGGGGACAGGCGATTATTACGAGCAGTACTTC. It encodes CASSFPGTGDYYEQYF.

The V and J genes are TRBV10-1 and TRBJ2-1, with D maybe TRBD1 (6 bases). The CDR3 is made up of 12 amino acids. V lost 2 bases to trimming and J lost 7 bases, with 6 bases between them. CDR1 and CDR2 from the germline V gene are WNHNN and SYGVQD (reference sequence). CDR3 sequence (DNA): TGCGCCAGCAGTGAGACAGGGAATGAGCAGTTCTTC. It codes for CASSETGNEQFF.

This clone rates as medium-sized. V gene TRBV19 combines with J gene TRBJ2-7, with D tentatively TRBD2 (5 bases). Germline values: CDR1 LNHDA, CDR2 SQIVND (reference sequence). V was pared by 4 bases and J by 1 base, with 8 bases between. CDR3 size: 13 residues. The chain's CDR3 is CASSRTVSYEQYF. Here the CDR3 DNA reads TGTGCCAGTAGTAGGACTGTATCCTACGAGCAGTACTTC. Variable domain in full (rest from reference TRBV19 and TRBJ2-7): DGGITQSPKYLFRKEGQNVTLSCEQNLNHDAMYWYRQDPGQGLRLIYYSQIVNDFQKGDIAEGYSVSREKKESFPLTVTSAQKNPTAFYLCASSRTVSYEQYFGPGTRLTVT.

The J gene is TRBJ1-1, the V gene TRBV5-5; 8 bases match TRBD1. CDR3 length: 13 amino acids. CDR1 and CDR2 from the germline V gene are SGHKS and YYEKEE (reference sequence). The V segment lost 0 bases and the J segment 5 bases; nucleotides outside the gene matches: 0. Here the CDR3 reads CASSLGTGTEAFF. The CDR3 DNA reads TGTGCCAGCAGCTTGGGGACAGGGACTGAAGCTTTCTTT. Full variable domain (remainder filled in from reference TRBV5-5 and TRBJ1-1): DAGVTQSPTHLIKTRGQQVTLRCSPISGHKSVSWYQQVLGQGPQFIFQYYEKEERGRGNFPDRFSARQFPNYSSELNVNALLLGDSALYLCASSLGTGTEAFFGQGTRLTVV.

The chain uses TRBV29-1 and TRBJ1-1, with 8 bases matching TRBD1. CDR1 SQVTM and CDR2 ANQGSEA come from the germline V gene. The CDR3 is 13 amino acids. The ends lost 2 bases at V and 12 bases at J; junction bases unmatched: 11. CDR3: CSVERAQGAETFF. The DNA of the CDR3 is TGCAGCGTTGAAAGGGCCCAGGGGGCGGAAACTTTCTTT.

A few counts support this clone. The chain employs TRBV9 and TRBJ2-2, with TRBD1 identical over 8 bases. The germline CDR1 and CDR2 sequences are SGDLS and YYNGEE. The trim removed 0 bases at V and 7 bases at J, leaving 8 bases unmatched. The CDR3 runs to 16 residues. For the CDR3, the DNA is TGTGCCAGCAGCGTAGCCCTCAGGACAGGGTTCGGGGAGCTGTTTTTT. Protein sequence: CASSVALRTGFGELFF.

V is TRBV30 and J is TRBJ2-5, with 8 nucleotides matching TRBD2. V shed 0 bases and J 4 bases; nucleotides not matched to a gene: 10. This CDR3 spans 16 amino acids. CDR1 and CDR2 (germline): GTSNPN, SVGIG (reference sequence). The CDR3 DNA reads TGTGCCTGGAGTGTAGTCGGGGCGGGAGGCCCAGAGACCCAGTACTTC. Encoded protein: CAWSVVGAGGPETQYF.